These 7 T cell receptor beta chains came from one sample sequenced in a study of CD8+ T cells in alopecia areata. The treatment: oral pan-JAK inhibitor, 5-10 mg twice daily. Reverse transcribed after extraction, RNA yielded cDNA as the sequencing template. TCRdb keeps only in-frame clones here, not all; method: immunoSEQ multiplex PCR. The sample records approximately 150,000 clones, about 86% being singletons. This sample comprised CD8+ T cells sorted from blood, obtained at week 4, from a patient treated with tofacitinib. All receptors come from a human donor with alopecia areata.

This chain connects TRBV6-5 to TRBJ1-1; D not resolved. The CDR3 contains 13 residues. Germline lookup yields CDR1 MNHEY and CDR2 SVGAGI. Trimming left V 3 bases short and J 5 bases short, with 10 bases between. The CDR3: CASSYAQRTEAFF. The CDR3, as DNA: TGTGCCAGCAGTTATGCACAGAGGACTGAAGCTTTCTTT.

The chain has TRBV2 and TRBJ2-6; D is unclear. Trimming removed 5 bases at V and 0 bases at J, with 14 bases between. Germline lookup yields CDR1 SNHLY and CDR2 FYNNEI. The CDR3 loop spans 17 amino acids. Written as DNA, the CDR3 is TGTGCCAGCAGTCCCTGGATCGAGGACTCTGGGGCCAACGTCCTGACTTTC. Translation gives CASSPWIEDSGANVLTF.

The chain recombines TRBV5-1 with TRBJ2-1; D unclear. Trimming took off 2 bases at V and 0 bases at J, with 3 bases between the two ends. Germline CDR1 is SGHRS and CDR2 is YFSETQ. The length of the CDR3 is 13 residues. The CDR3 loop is CASSFNSYNEQFF. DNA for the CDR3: TGCGCCAGCAGCTTCAACTCCTACAATGAGCAGTTCTTC.

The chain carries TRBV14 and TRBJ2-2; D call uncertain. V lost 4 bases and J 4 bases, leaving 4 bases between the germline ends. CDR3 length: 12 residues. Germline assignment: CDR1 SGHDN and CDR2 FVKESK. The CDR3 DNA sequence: TGTGCCAGCAGCCCTTTCACCGGGGAGCTGTTTTTT. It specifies CASSPFTGELFF.

The CDR3 spells CASSQSLLAGGPDEQFF. Here the CDR3 DNA reads TGTGCCAGCAGCCAGTCCCTACTAGCGGGAGGGCCCGATGAGCAGTTCTTC. J is TRBJ2-1 and V is TRBV7-6; 13 nucleotides match TRBD2. Losses at the gene ends were 5 bases for V and 8 bases for J; bases not matched to a gene: 12. The CDR3 is 17 amino acids. The germline CDR1 and CDR2 sequences are SGHVS and FNYEAQ.

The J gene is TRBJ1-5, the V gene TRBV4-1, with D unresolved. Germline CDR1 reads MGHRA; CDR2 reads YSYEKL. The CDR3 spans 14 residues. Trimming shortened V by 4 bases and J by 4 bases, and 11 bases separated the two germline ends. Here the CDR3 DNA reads TGCGCCAGCAGCCGTGAATTTCCAAATCAGCCCCAGCATTTT. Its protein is CASSREFPNQPQHF.

The CDR3 DNA reads TGTGCCAGCAGTTCGATAACGACTAGCACAGATACGCAGTATTTT. Translating it yields CASSSITTSTDTQYF. This chain connects TRBV6-6 to TRBJ2-3; D ambiguous. CDR1 is MNHNY, CDR2 SVGAGI, per germline (reference sequence). Trimming removed 4 bases from V and 0 bases from J, with 11 bases in between. The CDR3 spans 15 residues.